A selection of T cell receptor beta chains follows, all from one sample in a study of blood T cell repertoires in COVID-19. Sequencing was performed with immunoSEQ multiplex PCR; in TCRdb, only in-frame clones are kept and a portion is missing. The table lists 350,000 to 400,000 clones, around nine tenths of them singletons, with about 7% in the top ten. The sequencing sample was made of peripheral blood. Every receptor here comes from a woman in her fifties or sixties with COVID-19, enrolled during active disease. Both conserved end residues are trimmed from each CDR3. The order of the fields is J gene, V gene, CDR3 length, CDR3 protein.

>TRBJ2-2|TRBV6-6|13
ASIQLAGSGGELF
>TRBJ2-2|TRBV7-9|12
ASSQGTGAGELF
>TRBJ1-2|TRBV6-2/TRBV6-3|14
ASSPPTGQGTYGYT
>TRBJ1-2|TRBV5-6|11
ASSLRDSYGYT
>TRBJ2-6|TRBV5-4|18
ASSLVGQALLGSGANVLT
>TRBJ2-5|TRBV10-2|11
ATGRRAGETQY
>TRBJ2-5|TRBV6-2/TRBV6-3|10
ASSYSRETQY
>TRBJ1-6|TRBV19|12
ASTLQGNNSPLH
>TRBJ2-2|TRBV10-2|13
ASSGNPTGTGELF
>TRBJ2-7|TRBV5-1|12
ASRPGTGGYEQY
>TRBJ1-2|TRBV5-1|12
ASSWGGTDYGYT
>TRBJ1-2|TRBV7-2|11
ASSLVTNYGYT
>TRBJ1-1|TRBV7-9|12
ASSQTGGDTEAF
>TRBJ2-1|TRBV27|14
ASSSLVGTGVDEQF
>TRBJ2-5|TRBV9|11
ASSVGAEETQY
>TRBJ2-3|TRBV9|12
ASSDASTGDTQY
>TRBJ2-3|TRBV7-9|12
ASSARQSTDTQY
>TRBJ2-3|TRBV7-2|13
ASSLAGDSVDTQY
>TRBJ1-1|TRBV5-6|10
ASSFGEIEAF
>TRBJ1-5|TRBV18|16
ASSPGGARAYSNQPQH
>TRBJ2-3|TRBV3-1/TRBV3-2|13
ASSQDVSGGNTQY
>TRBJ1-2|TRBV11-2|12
ASSLDTGGNGYT
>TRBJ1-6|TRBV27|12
ASSPYSRDSPLH
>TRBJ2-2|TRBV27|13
ASSLSGDFTGELF
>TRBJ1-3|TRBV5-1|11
ASSVGDGNTIY
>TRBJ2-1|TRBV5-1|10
ASSLPGAEQF
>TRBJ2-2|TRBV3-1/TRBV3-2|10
ASTSVTGELF
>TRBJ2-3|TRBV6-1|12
ASSDGSFTDTQY
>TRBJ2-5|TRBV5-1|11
ASSLEGGETQY
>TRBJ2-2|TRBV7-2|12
ASSIRTTPGELF
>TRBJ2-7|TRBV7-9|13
ASTPSGGYTYEQY
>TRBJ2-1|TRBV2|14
ASSTRTSGRYNEQF
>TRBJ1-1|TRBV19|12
ASRNRDSGTEAF
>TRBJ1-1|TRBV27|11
ASRMGANTEAF
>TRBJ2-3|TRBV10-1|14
ASNPGTGCITDTQY
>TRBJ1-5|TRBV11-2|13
ASSLTGTGDQPQH
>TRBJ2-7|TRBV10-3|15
AISETTGTGGSYEQY
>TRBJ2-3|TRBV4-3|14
ASSQEWGRFTDTQY
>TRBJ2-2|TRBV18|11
ASSPVEAGELF
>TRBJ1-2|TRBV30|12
AWLNRGAKYGYT
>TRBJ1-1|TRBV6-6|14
ASRHVRTGLNTEAF
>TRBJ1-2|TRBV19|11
ASRSGQSYGYT
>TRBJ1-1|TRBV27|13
ASSLSSGINTEAF
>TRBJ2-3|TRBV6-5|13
ASSSLAGATDTQY
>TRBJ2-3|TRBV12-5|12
ASARSFGTDTQY
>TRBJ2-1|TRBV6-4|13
ASSSTGGQGNEQF
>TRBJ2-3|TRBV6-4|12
ASKLATSTDTQY
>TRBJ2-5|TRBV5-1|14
ASSLGLAGGSETQY
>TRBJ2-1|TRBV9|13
ASSVRGQGFDEQF
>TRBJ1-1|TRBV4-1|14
ASSQYPGALNTEAF
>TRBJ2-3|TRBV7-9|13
ASSLAGAITDTQY
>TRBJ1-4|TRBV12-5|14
ASGLRQGARGEKLF
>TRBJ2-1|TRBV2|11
ASRLQEGYEQF
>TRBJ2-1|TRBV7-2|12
ASSLGTSGGEQF
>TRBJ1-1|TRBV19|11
ASSTLTDTEAF